This T cell receptor beta chain was retrieved from a study of T cells in Graves' hyperthyroidism and ophthalmopathy. Looking at the study overall: Any treatment followed the collection of peripheral blood at initial diagnosis.

The V and J ends lost 5 bases and 1 base, in that order; junction bases with no gene match: 9. This CDR3 has 17 amino acids. Germline V gene sequence: CDR1 SGHVS, CDR2 FNYEAQ. From approximately 9.1 ml of fresh peripheral blood, PBMCs were isolated. TCR beta CDR3 region amplification was performed from RNA transcripts. Primed by the HTBI set, a first-round RT-PCR was run on the TCR CDR3. TCRdb processed the multiplex PCR reads anew with MiXCR; each CDR3 protein has one entry. This sample yields about 600,000 distinct CDR3 sequences, of which 13% to 15% are seen a single time; approximately 6.4% belongs to the top ten.

The chain links TRBV7-6 to TRBJ2-1; 9 positions match TRBD2. The source material was blood. This receptor was taken from a woman between 18 and 30 years old with Graves' ophthalmopathy. The chain's CDR3 is CASSIGRGGTSYNEQFF. CDR3 nucleotide sequence: TGTGCCAGCAGCATAGGGCGGGGGGGGACGTCCTACAATGAGCAGTTCTTC.